Shown below are 24 T cell receptor beta chains from a single sample sequenced in a study of T cells in localized non-small cell lung cancer. Here immunoSEQ multiplex PCR was the method, and the copy in TCRdb shows in-frame clones only, minus some. The sample gives about 70,000 clones, about 86% of which show up once; 21% is in the top ten. Source: peripheral blood, taken before any cancer treatment. The receptors come from a male donor aged 60 or older with stage III squamous cell lung carcinoma.

CDR3 in DNA: TGTGCCAGCAGTCGCGGGACCGAGACTAACTATGGCTACACCTTC. Translation: CASSRGTETNYGYTF. The V call is TRBV6-6, the J call TRBJ1-2; D perhaps matches TRBD1 (5 bases). The V and J ends lost 5 bases and 0 bases respectively, with 13 bases between them. This CDR3 comprises 15 residues. CDR1 is MNHNY, CDR2 SVGAGI, per germline (reference sequence).

Judged by abundance, this clone is medium-sized. The chain uses TRBV6-1 and TRBJ2-1; D is unresolved. The germline V and J ends were trimmed by 7 bases and 0 bases, with 10 bases remaining between them. Germline-derived CDR1 and CDR2 are MNHNS and SASEGT. The CDR3 is made up of 14 amino acids. Written as DNA, the CDR3 is TGTGCCAGCACCGTCTCGAGCTCCTACAATGAGCAGTTCTTC. Its protein product is CASTVSSSYNEQFF.

This clone was detected many times. The chain couples TRBV7-6 to TRBJ2-7; no firm D call. V lost 1 base to trimming and J lost 3 bases, with 7 bases between them. Germline V gene data show CDR1 as SGHVS and CDR2 as FNYEAQ. The length of the CDR3 is 13 residues. The CDR3 sequence: CASSLGPNYEQYV. The CDR3 DNA sequence: TGTGCCAGCAGCTTAGGTCCGAACTACGAGCAGTACGTC.

J is TRBJ2-2 and V is TRBV29-1; D assignment may be TRBD1 or TRBD2 (6 bases each). The V and J ends lost 6 bases and 1 base respectively, with 15 bases between them. Germline CDR1 is SQVTM and CDR2 is ANQGSEA. This CDR3 region has 15 residues. CDR3 nucleotides: TGCAGCGTCCTAGGGGGGACAAGGAACACCGGGGAGCTGTTTTTT. Translation gives CSVLGGTRNTGELFF.

The V call is TRBV27, the J call TRBJ1-2; D is possibly TRBD1 (5 bases). Trimming stripped 7 bases from V and 2 bases from J, with 17 bases between. The CDR3 loop spans 15 amino acids. Germline CDR1 reads MNHEY; CDR2 reads SMNVEV (reference sequence). The CDR3 DNA sequence: TGTGCCAGCATTCCCTTGGGGGGGTTGAACTATGGCTACACCTTC. Translated, it gives CASIPLGGLNYGYTF.

The chain has TRBV19 and TRBJ2-1; 12 nucleotides align to TRBD2. This CDR3 has 15 residues. The germline V gene has CDR1 LNHDA and CDR2 SQIVND (reference sequence). The V and J ends lost 8 bases and 3 bases, in that order; junction bases with no gene match: 5. CDR3 sequence reads: CASETSGGIYNEQFF. The CDR3 coding sequence is TGTGCCAGTGAAACTAGCGGGGGGATCTACAATGAGCAGTTCTTC.

The chain recombines TRBV7-2 with TRBJ1-3; 7 bases agree with TRBD1. This CDR3 is built from 17 residues. With V trimmed by 0 bases and J by 2 bases, 7 bases remained unmatched. Germline V gene sequence: CDR1 SGHTA, CDR2 FQGNSA. CDR3 residues: CASSLAGRGFPGNTIYF. The CDR3 nucleotides read TGTGCCAGCAGCTTAGCGGGCAGGGGGTTTCCTGGAAACACCATATATTTT.

The V gene is TRBV7-8, the J gene TRBJ1-6; a weak D match, TRBD1 (5 bases). Per germline, CDR1 SGHVS and CDR2 FQNEAQ. There are 15 residues in the CDR3. Trimming stripped 2 bases from V and 8 bases from J, with 13 bases between. DNA for the CDR3: TGTGCCAGCAGCTTATATTCAGGGCCTGATTCACCCCTCCACTTT. The encoded protein is CASSLYSGPDSPLHF.

The CDR3 sequence: CASKMSRDGYTF. In DNA, the CDR3 is TGTGCCAGCAAAATGTCCCGGGATGGCTACACCTTC. The chain joins TRBV2 to TRBJ1-2; D is uncertain. The CDR3 is 12 amino acids. Germline V lookup: CDR1 SNHLY, CDR2 FYNNEI. With 7 bases removed from V and 6 bases from J, the gap between germline ends came to 12 bases.

The V and J genes are TRBV7-8 and TRBJ1-1, with unresolved D. The V and J ends lost 2 bases and 5 bases respectively, with 12 bases between them. Per germline, CDR1 SGHVS and CDR2 FQNEAQ. The length of the CDR3 is 14 residues. The CDR3 loop reads CASSLSGLRTEAFF. The CDR3 DNA reads as TGTGCCAGCAGCTTATCGGGGTTGCGGACTGAAGCTTTCTTT.

V and J are TRBV6-1 and TRBJ1-5; tentatively, D is TRBD1 (5 bases). This CDR3 has 16 residues. The germline gives CDR1 MNHNS, CDR2 SASEGT. V lost 4 bases to trimming and J lost 0 bases, with 13 bases between them. The chain's CDR3 is CASSGRRDYSNQPQHF. The CDR3 nucleotides read TGTGCCAGCAGTGGAAGAAGGGACTATAGCAATCAGCCCCAGCATTTT.

This clone was detected only once. The rearrangement uses TRBV19 and TRBJ1-1; 7 positions match TRBD1. The CDR3 loop spans 14 amino acids. CDR1 LNHDA and CDR2 SQIVND come from the germline V gene (reference sequence). After removal of 3 bases from V and 5 bases from J, the junction contained 6 bases not matched to a gene. The DNA of the CDR3 is TGTGCCAGTAGTATTACAGGGGTCTGGACTGAAGCTTTCTTT. This codes for CASSITGVWTEAFF.

The chain couples TRBV2 to TRBJ2-1; D is unclear. The CDR3 runs to 14 residues. In germline, CDR1 is SNHLY, CDR2 FYNNEI. V lost 5 bases to trimming and J lost 9 bases, with 17 bases between them. DNA for the CDR3: TGTGCCAGCAGTCGTCTTCAGAGCGCTCTTGAGCAGTTCTTC. Amino acids: CASSRLQSALEQFF.

The count of this clone is one. This chain links TRBV28 with TRBJ1-5; TRBD1 matches 7 bases. With V trimmed by 6 bases and J by 6 bases, 8 bases remained unmatched. Germline V gives CDR1 MDHEN, CDR2 SYDVKM. The CDR3 length is 14 residues. The CDR3 bases are TGTGCCAGCAGCTCGACAGGGCGCTCTCAGCCCCAGCATTTT. It is translated as CASSSTGRSQPQHF.

The CDR3 nucleotides read TGCAGCGTCGGCGGCGGGGCGCGGGAGCAGTACTTC. This gives the protein CSVGGGAREQYF. The rearrangement uses TRBV29-1 and TRBJ2-7; the D gene is possibly TRBD2 (6 bases). The ends were cut back, 6 bases at V and 7 bases at J, with 16 bases in the middle. The CDR3 length is 12 residues. Germline V lookup: CDR1 SQVTM, CDR2 ANQGSEA.

This chain connects TRBV5-1 to TRBJ2-1, with TRBD2 identical over 16 bases. CDR1 and CDR2 from the germline V gene are SGHRS and YFSETQ. The length of the CDR3 is 20 residues. The V gene end was trimmed by 3 bases and the J gene end by 0 bases; junction bases not matched to a gene: 9. The CDR3 DNA sequence: TGCGCCAGCAGCTCCAACCCCGGGACTAGCGGGGGGGTCTCCTACAATGAGCAGTTCTTC. Translating gives CASSSNPGTSGGVSYNEQFF.

The chain carries TRBV19 and TRBJ2-2, with D unclear. With 1 base removed from V and 2 bases from J, the gap between germline ends came to 11 bases. This CDR3 comprises 16 residues. Germline CDR1 reads LNHDA; CDR2 reads SQIVND (reference sequence). The CDR3 sequence is CASSIGSLSNTGELFF. The DNA of the CDR3 is TGTGCCAGTAGTATAGGTTCCCTCTCTAACACCGGGGAGCTGTTTTTT.

V gene TRBV5-6 combines with J gene TRBJ2-1, with D perhaps matching TRBD1 (5 bases). The V gene lost 0 bases and the J gene lost 3 bases, with 13 bases spanning the gap. This CDR3 spans 16 amino acids. CDR1 and CDR2 (germline): SGHDT, YYEEEE. The CDR3 sequence is CASSLVWGRDYNEQFF. The CDR3 DNA reads as TGTGCCAGCAGCTTGGTCTGGGGCAGGGACTACAATGAGCAGTTCTTC.

The chain couples TRBV4-1 to TRBJ2-1, with 7 bases that match TRBD1. CDR1 MGHRA and CDR2 YSYEKL come from the germline V gene. The CDR3 covers 16 residues. The J segment lost 2 bases and the V segment lost 0 bases, leaving 4 bases of the junction unmatched. Written as DNA, the CDR3 is TGCGCCAGCAGCCAAGAACCGGGACAGCCCTACAATGAGCAGTTCTTC. Amino acid sequence: CASSQEPGQPYNEQFF.

J is TRBJ1-2 and V is TRBV18; D possibly corresponds to TRBD1 (6 bases). This CDR3 contains 15 residues. From germline, CDR1 is KGHSH and CDR2 LQKENI. V was clipped by 3 bases and J by 4 bases, with 15 bases between them. The CDR3 nucleotides read TGTGCCAGCTCACCGTCAGGGGCTATGGGCTATGGCTACACCTTC. Protein product: CASSPSGAMGYGYTF.

The chain is built from TRBV28 and TRBJ2-1; D is possibly TRBD2 (6 bases). Germline V gives CDR1 MDHEN, CDR2 SYDVKM. V lost 2 bases, J lost 7 bases, and 9 bases lay in between. The CDR3 runs 13 residues. CDR3 residues: CASSLGGTNEQFF. The CDR3 DNA follows: TGTGCCAGCAGTTTAGGGGGGACGAATGAGCAGTTCTTC.

The V gene is TRBV6-4, the J gene TRBJ2-2; 10 bases align to TRBD2. The V gene's germline CDR1 is MRHNA and CDR2 SNTAGT. The CDR3 extends over 14 amino acids. J lost 4 bases, V lost 5 bases, and 1 base had no gene match. CDR3 loop: CASSSGGATGELFF. CDR3 DNA sequence: TGTGCCAGCAGTAGCGGGGGGGCCACCGGGGAGCTGTTTTTT.

The V call is TRBV5-6, the J call TRBJ1-1, with TRBD1 matching 7 bases. Germline trimming cut 2 bases from V and 7 bases from J; bases unmatched to any gene: 5. Germline V gives CDR1 SGHDT, CDR2 YYEEEE. This CDR3 spans 13 amino acids. CDR3 in DNA: TGTGCCAGCAGCTTCAGGGGGTATCTTGAAGCTTTCTTT. Translating it yields CASSFRGYLEAFF.

The gene calls are TRBV5-1 and TRBJ1-1, with unresolved D. The CDR3 is 16 amino acids. The germline V gene has CDR1 SGHRS and CDR2 YFSETQ. The V end lost 2 bases, the J end lost 0 bases, and 14 bases lay between the germline ends. The chain's CDR3 is CASSFGVGGLNTEAFF. In nucleotides, the CDR3 is TGCGCCAGCAGCTTCGGAGTCGGCGGATTGAACACTGAAGCTTTCTTT. The full variable domain, rest sourced from reference TRBV5-1 and TRBJ1-1, is KAGVTQTPRYLIKTRGQQVTLSCSPISGHRSVSWYQQTPGQGLQFLFEYFSETQRNKGNFPGRFSGRQFSNSRSEMNVSTLELGDSALYLCASSFGVGGLNTEAFFGQGTRLTVV.